This T cell receptor beta chain is from a study of blood T cells in healthy people across ages. About this clonotype itself: Its antigen is not identified.

A second about 7 to 12 cycle PCR used barcoded and J-beta primers. TCRdb ran MiXCR on the 5' RACE reads and lists one entry per CDR3 protein. The data hold roughly 1,800,000 distinct CDR3 sequences, with roughly 50% observed a single time. Total RNA, at least 5 micrograms per sample, was extracted from PBMCs. Study outcomes and limitations: Naive T cell percentage strongly correlated with TCR beta diversity. Per million T cells, TCR beta diversity dropped about linearly as age rose. Fewer expanded clones and more diversity marked long-lived versus aged donors.

The receptor's source is a woman between 40 and 55 years old in good health. The source material was blood.

Written as DNA, the CDR3 is TGTGCCAGCAGAGAAATAGCGGGGCCAGTGACCCAGTACTTC. It specifies CASREIAGPVTQYF. The rearrangement joins TRBV6-5 to TRBJ2-5; 8 nucleotides align to TRBD2. Germline CDR1 and CDR2: MNHEY and SVGAGI. J lost 7 bases, V lost 6 bases, and 10 bases had no gene match. This CDR3 is built from 14 residues.